This T cell receptor (beta chain) was identified during a study of cytomegalovirus exposure and HLA in healthy donors. Primers included in the PCR were 60 Vbeta and 13 Jbeta primers. The data were produced by immunoSEQ multiplex PCR, yet TCRdb's version contains in-frame clones alone and is incomplete. The repertoire has roughly 150,000 clones, approximately 75% of them found once; the top ten carry around 2.2%. Worth noting for this clone: The same CDR3 arises from other DNA sequences in this sample as well.

In germline, CDR1 is MNHEY, CDR2 SMNVEV (reference sequence). Trimming cost V 2 bases and J 0 bases, with 11 bases left between them. This CDR3 spans 17 amino acids. The material sequenced was PBMCs. The sequence came from a man aged 50-60 years in good health and CMV-seropositive. The chain joins TRBV27 to TRBJ2-6, with a possible D match to TRBD2 (7 bases). Here the CDR3 DNA reads TGTGCCAGCAGTTTAGGGGGGGGGCCCTCTGGGGCCAACGTCCTGACTTTC. This gives the protein CASSLGGGPSGANVLTF.